A selection of T cell receptor beta chains follows, all from one sample in a study of OX40 agonist ivuxolimab in advanced cancers. Sequencing was performed with immunoSEQ multiplex PCR; in TCRdb, only in-frame clones are kept and a portion is missing. The top ten clones hold less than 5% of a sample with around 30,000 clones, 92% of them seen once. The starting material was CD4+ or CD8+ T cells sorted from blood, obtained in a trial of the OX40 agonist ivuxolimab. These receptors originate from an adult with an advanced solid tumor such as melanoma, head and neck, liver or kidney cancer. CDR3s include the opening cysteine and the closing phenylalanine or tryptophan. D genes are given only for firm matches. For some rows the clone size is stated as once, few or many, or as a class when expanded; others skip it.

size,D,V,J,DNA,CDR3
NA,NA,TRBV18,TRBJ2-7,TGTGCCAGCTCACCACAACAGGGCACTTACGAGCAGTACTTC,CASSPQQGTYEQYF
NA,NA,TRBV13,TRBJ2-3,TGTGCCAGCAGCCCGTCCGGGGCTAGCACAGATACGCAGTATTTT,CASSPSGASTDTQYF
once,TRBD1,TRBV28,TRBJ1-5,TGTGCCAGCAGTTCGTTCCTGACAGGGGGCAATCAGCCCCAGCATTTT,CASSSFLTGGNQPQHF
few,TRBD1,TRBV30,TRBJ1-2,TGTGCCTGGAGTATGCTGGCAGGGGGTTTAATAGGCTACACCTTC,CAWSMLAGGLIGYTF
NA,NA,TRBV7-8,TRBJ2-2,TGTGCCAGCTGTGCCTTGGGGGCGCCGAACACCGGGGAGCTGTTTTTT,CASCALGAPNTGELFF
NA,NA,TRBV6-1,TRBJ1-6,TGTGCCACCCTGGCCAAGGCGAACTATAATTCACCCCTCCACTTT,CATLAKANYNSPLHF
NA,NA,TRBV6-1,TRBJ1-2,TGTGCCAGCATGCCAGGGCTCTACTATGGCTACACCTTC,CASMPGLYYGYTF
NA,TRBD1,TRBV6-5,TRBJ2-7,TGTGCCAGCAGTCGACAGGGGGTGGCTTCCTACGAGCAGTACTTC,CASSRQGVASYEQYF
NA,NA,TRBV5-4,TRBJ1-2,TGTGCCAGCAGCCAAGACGGACAGATCTATGGCTACACCTTC,CASSQDGQIYGYTF
NA,NA,TRBV7-2,TRBJ2-3,TGTGCCAGCAGCCTTTCAGGGGCCCCAGATACGCAGTATTTT,CASSLSGAPDTQYF
NA,NA,TRBV19,TRBJ1-4,TGTGCCAGTAGTAATTCAGGGGAAAAACTGTTTTTT,CASSNSGEKLFF
NA,TRBD2,TRBV7-2,TRBJ2-1,TGTGCCAGCGGCGCCGGGGGGGCCAATGAGCAGTTCTTC,CASGAGGANEQFF
NA,NA,TRBV10-3,TRBJ1-1,TGTGCCATCAGGGCGGGGACTGAAGCTTTCTTT,CAIRAGTEAFF
NA,NA,TRBV19,TRBJ2-3,TGTGCCAGTAGCCCGGACGGAGGTCACACAGATACGCAGTATTTT,CASSPDGGHTDTQYF
once,NA,TRBV10-3,TRBJ2-7,TGTGCCATCAGTGTAGCGGGGACAGTTTACGAGCAGTACTTC,CAISVAGTVYEQYF
NA,NA,TRBV5-6,TRBJ1-2,TGTGCCAGCAGCTTCCGAGGGCCAGCTAACTATGGCTACACCTTC,CASSFRGPANYGYTF
NA,TRBD2,TRBV28,TRBJ2-3,TGTGCCAGCAGTGGAACTAGCGGGAGGGCCTTGACAGATACGCAGTATTTT,CASSGTSGRALTDTQYF
NA,NA,TRBV5-5,TRBJ1-4,TGTGCCAGCAGCTTCGCCAGATCTAATGAAAAACTGTTTTTT,CASSFARSNEKLFF
NA,NA,TRBV18,TRBJ1-1,TGTGCCAGCTCACCATCGGGGGGTCCAGGCACTGAAGCTTTCTTT,CASSPSGGPGTEAFF
NA,NA,TRBV11-2,TRBJ2-7,TGTGCCAGCAGCTTAGTACCCTCGTACGAGCAGTACTTC,CASSLVPSYEQYF
NA,NA,TRBV28,TRBJ2-7,TGTGCCAGCAGTTCCCCTTCGATTGGGGGTCGTGAGCAGTACTTC,CASSSPSIGGREQYF
NA,TRBD1,TRBV6-5,TRBJ1-1,TGTGCCAGCAGTTACGCCCCGGACAGGTCCTGGGGAGAAGCTTTCTTT,CASSYAPDRSWGEAFF
NA,NA,TRBV10-3,TRBJ2-1,TGTGCCATCAGTGAGGGTACTAGAAGGTCCTCCTACAATGAGCAGTTCTTC,CAISEGTRRSSYNEQFF
few,NA,TRBV13,TRBJ1-2,TGTGCCAGCAGCTTAGCTGGAGAGGATAGTAACTATGGCTACACCTTC,CASSLAGEDSNYGYTF
NA,TRBD1,TRBV6-1,TRBJ1-6,TGTGCCAGCAGCCAGGGGGCTAGTAGTTCACCCCTCCACTTT,CASSQGASSSPLHF
NA,NA,TRBV28,TRBJ2-3,TGTGCCAGCAGTTTATTGCAGGAGCGCGATACGCAGTATTTT,CASSLLQERDTQYF
NA,TRBD1,TRBV27,TRBJ1-1,TGTGCCAGCAGTTTCCTGACCCACAGGGGGGTAGAAGCTTTCTTT,CASSFLTHRGVEAFF
NA,TRBD1,TRBV19,TRBJ2-1,TGTGCCAGTAGTGTTACAGGGGGTAATGAGCAGTTCTTC,CASSVTGGNEQFF
NA,TRBD1,TRBV28,TRBJ1-3,TGTGCCAGCAGTGTGGACAGGGGCCAAGTCGGAAACACCATATATTTT,CASSVDRGQVGNTIYF
NA,TRBD2,TRBV7-2,TRBJ2-1,TGTGCCAGCAGCGCCCTAGCGGGGAATGAGCAGTTCTTC,CASSALAGNEQFF
NA,NA,TRBV9,TRBJ1-1,TGTGCCAGCAGCGTAGAGGGGGGTGGAGACCTGAACACTGAAGCTTTCTTT,CASSVEGGGDLNTEAFF
NA,NA,TRBV11-2,TRBJ2-7,TGTGCCAGCAGCTTAGGTCCAGGCCCCTACGAGCAGTACTTC,CASSLGPGPYEQYF
NA,NA,TRBV4-2,TRBJ1-4,TGTGCCAGCAGCCAAGAGGTCGCGGACAGCTTATATGAAAAACTGTTTTTT,CASSQEVADSLYEKLFF
NA,TRBD1,TRBV28,TRBJ1-2,TGTGCCAGCAGCTCCAACCCGCAGGGGGCGCAAGATGGCTACACCTTC,CASSSNPQGAQDGYTF
NA,NA,TRBV27,TRBJ2-7,TGTGCCAGCAGTCCTATTACGGGCGAGCAGTACTTC,CASSPITGEQYF
NA,TRBD2,TRBV7-2,TRBJ2-7,TGTGCCAGCAGCTTAGCTAGCGGGGGGGCCTACGAGCAGTACTTC,CASSLASGGAYEQYF
NA,TRBD1,TRBV28,TRBJ1-2,TGTGCCAGCATCCCGACAGGGGTAAACTATGGCTACACCTTC,CASIPTGVNYGYTF
NA,NA,TRBV5-1,TRBJ1-1,TGCGCCAGCAAAGTCGGGACATCGAACACTGAAGCTTTCTTT,CASKVGTSNTEAFF
NA,TRBD2,TRBV13,TRBJ2-1,TGTGCCAGCAGTCGTACCGGGACTAGCGGAAGCTCCTACAATGAGCAGTTCTTC,CASSRTGTSGSSYNEQFF
NA,TRBD1,TRBV28,TRBJ2-1,TGTGCCAGCAGGCTGGGACCGGGACAGGGAGACAATGAGCAGTTCTTC,CASRLGPGQGDNEQFF
NA,NA,TRBV19,TRBJ2-2,TGTGCCAGTAGTATGTTTGCCACCGGGGAGCTGTTTTTT,CASSMFATGELFF
NA,NA,TRBV4-3,TRBJ1-5,TGCGCCAGCAGCCAACTCCTAGACAGTAATCAGCCCCAGCATTTT,CASSQLLDSNQPQHF
once,NA,TRBV4-1,TRBJ2-3,TGCGCCAGCAGCCAATTCGAAGGGGGTCCTAGCGGAAACACAGATACGCAGTATTTT,CASSQFEGGPSGNTDTQYF
NA,NA,TRBV18,TRBJ2-5,TGTGCCAGCTCACCACCGGGTATGCGTGAGACCCAGTACTTC,CASSPPGMRETQYF
NA,NA,TRBV29-1,TRBJ2-2,TGCAGCGTCGGGCCGAGCACCGGGGAGCTGTTTTTT,CSVGPSTGELFF
NA,NA,TRBV28,TRBJ2-7,TGTGCCAGCAGTGAATCGGTTAGCTCCTACGAGCAGTACTTC,CASSESVSSYEQYF
NA,TRBD1,TRBV28,TRBJ1-4,TGTGCCAGCCAAGACAGGGACAATGAAAAACTGTTTTTT,CASQDRDNEKLFF